The entry below gives a single T cell receptor (beta chain) sequence along with its context. V was clipped by 2 bases and J by 1 base, with 12 bases between them. Germline lookup yields CDR1 SGDLS and CDR2 YYNGEE. The CDR3 is made up of 16 amino acids. The data were taken from a study of blood T cell repertoires in COVID-19. Measured with immunoSEQ multiplex PCR; TCRdb has only the in-frame clones, and not every one. Among 210,000 or so clones listed, about nine tenths were seen once. The origin of this receptor is a man aged 40-49 years with acute or convalescent COVID-19. Sequencing used peripheral blood. The chain is built from TRBV9 and TRBJ2-2; the D gene is possibly TRBD2 (7 bases). CDR3 sequence reads: CASSVGGGQNTGELFF. The CDR3 DNA reads TGTGCCAGCAGCGTTGGCGGGGGCCAGAACACCGGGGAGCTGTTTTTT.